The T cell receptor beta chain under discussion was sequenced for a study of T cells in tuberculosis. Study at large: A South African cohort included IGRA-negative adolescents, latently infected IGRA-positive adolescents and adults with active tuberculosis. Within 7 days of starting treatment, or before, PBMC were stored.

Assay: immunoSEQ multiplex PCR; the TCRdb copy retains only in-frame clones and omits some. This table holds about 33,000 clones, around 90% found once. Time point indicated: new active TB diagnosis, blood taken before or within 7 days of starting treatment. The length of the CDR3 is 18 residues. Germline assignment: CDR1 SEHNR and CDR2 FQNEAQ (reference sequence). V was clipped by 3 bases and J by 7 bases; unmatched bases: 17. This receptor was taken from an adult with tuberculosis. Some clones in this sample may be carry-over from other donors' samples. V and J are TRBV7-9 and TRBJ1-4; TRBD1 matches 7 bases. Source: PBMCs, taken at tuberculosis diagnosis. This CDR3 is CASSLSVDSGGFGEKLFF. In nucleotides, the CDR3 is TGTGCCAGCAGCTTGAGTGTGGACTCAGGGGGGTTTGGTGAAAAACTGTTTTTT.